The T cell receptor beta chain under discussion was sequenced for a study of cytomegalovirus exposure and HLA in healthy donors. Across the whole study: An early release of data contained about 85 million unique TCRs, which came from HLA-typed donors.

Both 60 Vbeta primers and 13 Jbeta primers went into the PCR. Assay used: immunoSEQ multiplex PCR; TCRdb lists only in-frame clones, some missing. The sample shows some 62,000 clones, 87% of them seen only once. Study conclusions and caveats: Most subjects had HLA-A and HLA-B alleles reportedly predicted accurately by TCR beta sequences. Among TCR beta chains, those listed as cytomegalovirus-associated numbered approximately 150. The authors considered a cluster of highly shared sequence variants likely to be a sequencing artifact.

As regards this clone: As yet, its antigen is unknown.

V lost 6 bases and J lost 2, with 13 bases in between. The CDR3 has 14 amino acids. The germline CDR1 and CDR2 sequences are MDHEN and SYDVKM. The TCR sequence derives from a man aged 18 to 30 in good health and CMV-seronegative. The V call is TRBV28, the J call TRBJ1-2; a possible D gene is TRBD1 (5 bases). Sample: PBMCs. CDR3 loop: CASSPGGSNYGYTF. The CDR3 nucleotides are TGTGCCAGCAGCCCGGGGGGGTCAAACTATGGCTACACCTTC.